This record looks at one T cell receptor (beta chain) sequence and its context. Naive CD8 cells were CD45RO-negative, positively selected for CCR7, excluding terminally differentiated effector memory CD45RA+ cells. This entry is derived from a study of shared clonotypes between healthy human individuals. Produced via immunoSEQ multiplex PCR; TCRdb's table is partial and in-frame only. The sample shows under 1 million clones, 85% to 95% of them seen only once. CDR3 length equals 18 residues. Germline trimming cut 2 bases from V and 3 bases from J; bases unmatched to any gene: 9. Germline loops: CDR1 PRHDT, CDR2 FYEKMQ (reference sequence).

This receptor was obtained from a man aged 30 to 45 in good health. The chain joins TRBV13 to TRBJ2-3; 12 nucleotides agree with TRBD2. The specimen was naive CD8+ T cells sorted from blood. The CDR3 loop reads CASSLLAGGPSTTDTQYF. The CDR3 nucleotides are TGTGCCAGCAGCTTACTAGCGGGAGGGCCGTCTACTACAGATACGCAGTATTTT.